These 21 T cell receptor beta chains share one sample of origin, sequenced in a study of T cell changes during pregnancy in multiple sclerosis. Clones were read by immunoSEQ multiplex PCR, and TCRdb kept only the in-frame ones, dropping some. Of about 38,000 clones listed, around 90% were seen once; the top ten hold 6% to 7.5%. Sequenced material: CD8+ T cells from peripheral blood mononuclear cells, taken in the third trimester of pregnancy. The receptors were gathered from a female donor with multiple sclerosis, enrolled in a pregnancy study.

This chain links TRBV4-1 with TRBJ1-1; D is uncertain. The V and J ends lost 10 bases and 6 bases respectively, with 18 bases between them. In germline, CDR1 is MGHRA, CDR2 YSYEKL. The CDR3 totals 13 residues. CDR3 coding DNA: TGCGCCATACGGGCGGGCGGTGAGGCTGAAGCTTTCTTT. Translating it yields CAIRAGGEAEAFF.

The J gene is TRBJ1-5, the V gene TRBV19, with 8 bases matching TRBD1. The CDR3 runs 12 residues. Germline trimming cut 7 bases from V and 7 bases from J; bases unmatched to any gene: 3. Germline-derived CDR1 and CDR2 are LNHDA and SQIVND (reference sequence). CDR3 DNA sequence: TGTGCCAGTATGGACAGGGTCCAGCCCCAGCATTTT. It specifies CASMDRVQPQHF.

The CDR3 loop reads CASSPTRGHDTQYF. In DNA form, the CDR3 reads TGTGCCAGCAGCCCGACCAGGGGGCATGATACGCAGTATTTT. This rearrangement joins TRBV7-8 to TRBJ2-3; 8 bases align to TRBD1. V was clipped by 5 bases and J by 6 bases; unmatched bases: 7. Germline V lookup: CDR1 SGHVS, CDR2 FQNEAQ. The CDR3 contains 14 residues.

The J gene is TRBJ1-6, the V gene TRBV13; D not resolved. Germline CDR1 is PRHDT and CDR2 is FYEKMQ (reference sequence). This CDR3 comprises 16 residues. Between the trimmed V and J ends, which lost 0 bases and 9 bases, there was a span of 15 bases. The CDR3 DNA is TGTGCCAGCAGCTTAGGTATGGAGGCTGTGAGTTCACCCCTCCACTTT. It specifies CASSLGMEAVSSPLHF.

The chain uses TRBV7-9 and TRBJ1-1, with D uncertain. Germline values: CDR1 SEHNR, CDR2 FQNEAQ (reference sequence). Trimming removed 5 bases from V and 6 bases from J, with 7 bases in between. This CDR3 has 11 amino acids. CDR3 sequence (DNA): TGTGCCAGCAGCGTGGCAGCTGAAGCTTTCTTT. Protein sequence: CASSVAAEAFF.

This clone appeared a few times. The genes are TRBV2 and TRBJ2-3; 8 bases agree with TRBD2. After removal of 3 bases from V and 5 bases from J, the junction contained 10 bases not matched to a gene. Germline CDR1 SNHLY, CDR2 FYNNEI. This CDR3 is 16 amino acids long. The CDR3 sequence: CASSDGPGGPIDTQYF. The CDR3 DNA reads TGTGCCAGCAGTGACGGACCGGGGGGGCCGATAGATACGCAGTATTTT. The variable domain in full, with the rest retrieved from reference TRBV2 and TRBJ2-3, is EPEVTQTPSHQVTQMGQEVILRCVPISNHLYFYWYRQILGQKVEFLVSFYNNEISEKSEIFDDQFSVERPDGSNFTLKIRSTKLEDSAMYFCASSDGPGGPIDTQYFGPGTRLTVL.

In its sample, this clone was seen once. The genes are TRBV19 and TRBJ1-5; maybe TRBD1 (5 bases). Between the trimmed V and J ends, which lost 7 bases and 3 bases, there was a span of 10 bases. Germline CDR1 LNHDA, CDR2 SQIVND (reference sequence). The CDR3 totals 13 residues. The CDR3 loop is CASTRDYNQPQHF. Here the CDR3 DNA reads TGTGCCAGTACCCGGGACTACAATCAGCCCCAGCATTTT.

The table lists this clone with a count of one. For the CDR3, the DNA is TGTGCCAGCAGTTACGGGACAGGAGGCACCGGGGAGCTGTTTTTT. Its protein product is CASSYGTGGTGELFF. The J gene is TRBJ2-2, the V gene TRBV6-5, with 8 nucleotides matching TRBD1. Germline V gene lookup returns CDR1 MNHEY and CDR2 SVGAGI. CDR3 length: 15 residues. The junction had 3 bases not matched to a gene; V was cut back by 2 bases and J by 4 bases.

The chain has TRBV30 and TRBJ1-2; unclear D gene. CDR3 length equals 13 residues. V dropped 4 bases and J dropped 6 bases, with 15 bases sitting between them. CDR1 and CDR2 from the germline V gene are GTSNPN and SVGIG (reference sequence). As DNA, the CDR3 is TGTGCCTGGAACAACGGCGGCGGTGATGGCTACACCTTC. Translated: CAWNNGGGDGYTF.

CDR3 sequence: CASSPGWGGNSPLHF. The CDR3 coding sequence is TGTGCCAGCAGCCCCGGATGGGGCGGTAATTCACCCCTCCACTTT. The V call is TRBV6-5, the J call TRBJ1-6; maybe TRBD1 (5 bases). The CDR3 length is 15 residues. V lost 6 bases, J lost 6 bases, and 15 bases lay in between. Germline values: CDR1 MNHEY, CDR2 SVGAGI.

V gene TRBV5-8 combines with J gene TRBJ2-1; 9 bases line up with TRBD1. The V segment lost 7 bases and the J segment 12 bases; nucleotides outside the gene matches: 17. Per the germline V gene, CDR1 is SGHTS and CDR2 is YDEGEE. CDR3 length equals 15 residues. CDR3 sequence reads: CASRLPGTGYIGQFF. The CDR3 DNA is TGTGCCAGCCGACTACCTGGGACAGGGTACATCGGGCAGTTCTTC.

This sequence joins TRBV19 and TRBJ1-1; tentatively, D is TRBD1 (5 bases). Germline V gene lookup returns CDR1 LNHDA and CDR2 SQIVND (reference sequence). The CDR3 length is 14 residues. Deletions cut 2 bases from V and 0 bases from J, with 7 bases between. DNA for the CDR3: TGTGCCAGTAGTATAAGACAGCTGAACACTGAAGCTTTCTTT. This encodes CASSIRQLNTEAFF.

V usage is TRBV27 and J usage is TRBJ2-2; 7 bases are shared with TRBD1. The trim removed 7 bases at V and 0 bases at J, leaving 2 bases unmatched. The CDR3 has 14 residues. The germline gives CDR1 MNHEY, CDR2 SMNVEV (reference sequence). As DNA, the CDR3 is TGTGCCAGCACGGACAGGACGAACACCGGGGAGCTGTTTTTT. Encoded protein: CASTDRTNTGELFF.

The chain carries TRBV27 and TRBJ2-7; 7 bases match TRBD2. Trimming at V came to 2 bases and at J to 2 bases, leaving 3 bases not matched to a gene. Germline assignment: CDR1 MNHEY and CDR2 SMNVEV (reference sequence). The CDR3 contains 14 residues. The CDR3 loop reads CASSLAGTTYEQYF. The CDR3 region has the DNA TGTGCCAGCAGTTTAGCCGGGACTACCTACGAGCAGTACTTC.

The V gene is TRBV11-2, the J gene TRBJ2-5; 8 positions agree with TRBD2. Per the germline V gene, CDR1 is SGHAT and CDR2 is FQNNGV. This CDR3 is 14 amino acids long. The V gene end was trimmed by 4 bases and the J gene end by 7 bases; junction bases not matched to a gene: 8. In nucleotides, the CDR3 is TGTGCCAGCAGCTCATCCGGCGGGGGGTGGACCCAGTACTTC. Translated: CASSSSGGGWTQYF.

This CDR3 reads CAISEKRREVGYTF. The CDR3 DNA sequence: TGTGCCATCAGTGAGAAGAGAAGGGAGGTAGGCTACACCTTC. J is TRBJ1-2 and V is TRBV10-3; D remains unclear. CDR3 length equals 14 residues. Germline V gene lookup returns CDR1 ENHRY and CDR2 SYGVKD. V lost 2 bases to trimming and J lost 8 bases, with 15 bases between them.

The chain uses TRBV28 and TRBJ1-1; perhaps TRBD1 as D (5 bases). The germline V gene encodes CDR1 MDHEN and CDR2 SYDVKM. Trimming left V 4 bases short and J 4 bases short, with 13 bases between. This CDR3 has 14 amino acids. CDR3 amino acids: CASSSGGEGTEAFF. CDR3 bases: TGTGCCAGCAGTTCCGGGGGGGAAGGCACTGAAGCTTTCTTT.

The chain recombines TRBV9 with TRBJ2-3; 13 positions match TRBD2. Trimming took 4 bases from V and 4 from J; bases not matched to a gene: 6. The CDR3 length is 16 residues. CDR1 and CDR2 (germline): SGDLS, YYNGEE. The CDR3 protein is CASSQLAGGHADTQYF. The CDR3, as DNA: TGTGCCAGCAGCCAACTAGCGGGGGGGCATGCAGATACGCAGTATTTT.

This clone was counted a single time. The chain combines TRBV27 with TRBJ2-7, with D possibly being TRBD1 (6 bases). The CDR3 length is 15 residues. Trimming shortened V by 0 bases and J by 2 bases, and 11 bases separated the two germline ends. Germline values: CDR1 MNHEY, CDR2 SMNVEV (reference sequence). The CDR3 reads CASSLSGRGTYEQYF. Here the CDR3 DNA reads TGTGCCAGCAGTTTATCGGGCAGGGGAACCTACGAGCAGTACTTC.

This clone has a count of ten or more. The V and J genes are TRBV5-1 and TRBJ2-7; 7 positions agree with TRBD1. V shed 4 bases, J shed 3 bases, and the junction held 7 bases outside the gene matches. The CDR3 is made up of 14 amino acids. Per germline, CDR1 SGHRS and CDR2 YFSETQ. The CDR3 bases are TGCGCCAGCAGCACGGGACAGACCTACTACGAGCAGTACTTC. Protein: CASSTGQTYYEQYF.

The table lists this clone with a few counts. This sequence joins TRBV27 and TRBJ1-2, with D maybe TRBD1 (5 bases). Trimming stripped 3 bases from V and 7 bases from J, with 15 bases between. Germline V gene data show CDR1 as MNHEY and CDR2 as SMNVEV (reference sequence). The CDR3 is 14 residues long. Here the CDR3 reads CASSFGGGALGYTF. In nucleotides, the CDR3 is TGTGCCAGCAGTTTTGGGGGAGGGGCCCTTGGCTACACCTTC.